The sequence of this T cell receptor (beta chain) was determined in a study of early T cells in non-severe SARS-CoV-2 infection. Each CDR3 protein is one row after TCRdb ran MiXCR on the 5' RACE reads. The sample shows 40,000 to 50,000 distinct CDR3 sequences, 11% of them seen only once. V was shortened by 5 bases and J by 11 bases, with 22 bases between the two germline ends. Germline CDR1 and CDR2: MDHEN and SYDVKM. The CDR3 extends over 16 amino acids. This clonotype appeared a few times. Sequencing was done on a sample of whole blood. V gene TRBV28 combines with J gene TRBJ1-6; a weak D match, TRBD1 (6 bases). This sequence was found in an adult who was a healthcare worker with PCR-confirmed SARS-CoV-2 infection or an uninfected control (not recorded which). In DNA, the CDR3 is TGTGCCAGCAGTCTACCCCCACAGGGCCGACTTACACCCCTCCACTTT. The encoded protein is CASSLPPQGRLTPLHF.